This record concerns one T cell receptor (beta chain) sequence. What it binds is not known. The sample is drawn from a study of T cell responses to AZD1222 COVID-19 vaccine. Germline CDR1 is KGHDR and CDR2 is SFDVKD. Trimming shortened V by 3 bases and J by 4 bases, and 11 bases separated the two germline ends. The CDR3 sequence is 14 residues long. The repertoire was sequenced with immunoSEQ multiplex PCR; TCRdb's copy has only in-frame clones and lacks some. The data hold approximately 100,000 clones, with around 83% observed a single time. Whole-study findings and limits: The peak T cell response came first, and repertoires were sampled only after it. Of spike-specific TCRs, nearly half reportedly target regions left unmutated in variants.

The specimen was peripheral blood, collected on day 0 of AZD1222 vaccination. The genes are TRBV24-1 and TRBJ2-5; TRBD1 is a possible D gene (5 bases). This receptor was obtained from an adult in good health. The CDR3 DNA follows: TGTGCCACCAGTGATAAAGGGGCTTTAGAGACCCAGTACTTC. Translating it yields CATSDKGALETQYF.